This TCR beta chain was identified in a study of control samples from healthy donors and cancer patients. CDR1 is WSHSY and CDR2 is SAAADI in the germline V gene. The CDR3 is 14 residues long. J lost 9 bases, V lost 2 bases, and 4 bases had no gene match. Sequenced by immunoSEQ multiplex PCR; TCRdb stores in-frame clones only, minus some. The top ten hold over 0.9% of the sample, which has over 150,000 clones, approximately 96% seen once. This chain uses TRBV10-2 with TRBJ1-6; 7 nucleotides agree with TRBD1. The source material was blood. This receptor was obtained from a woman aged 30 to 39 in good health. As DNA, the CDR3 is TGCGCCAGCAGTGAGATGGGGGACAGTTCACCCCTCCACTTT. This codes for CASSEMGDSSPLHF.